Sequencing of this T cell receptor beta chain was carried out in a study of CD8 T cells in Susac syndrome. CD8+ and CD4+ T cells from blood underwent TCR beta sequencing. Controls comprised healthy donors matched for age and sex. In contrast to the negatively isolated CD8+ and CD4+ T cells, TEMRA cells were FACS-enriched. The CDR3 has 15 amino acids. V lost 6 bases and J lost 1, with 15 bases in between. Germline CDR1 MNHEY, CDR2 SMNVEV (reference sequence). A quantity of about 0.5 to 1 ug RNA underwent reverse transcription using random hexamers. Amplification of TCR beta CDR3 was carried out by immunoSEQ multiplex PCR, which covered 54 Vbeta and 13 Jbeta segments. TCRdb passed the immunoSEQ multiplex PCR reads through MiXCR, listing each CDR3 protein once. The sample includes roughly 130,000 distinct CDR3 sequences, over 90% seen only once; the top ten take more than 0.1%.

The specimen was CD4+ T cells from PBMCs. This receptor was identified in a human donor in good health. The chain has TRBV27 and TRBJ1-1; D may be TRBD1 (5 bases). In DNA form, the CDR3 reads TGTGCCAGCAGAAACCTCGGGACGGGGAACACTGAAGCTTTCTTT. Translation: CASRNLGTGNTEAFF.